The next 14 T cell receptor beta chains were all read from a single sample in a study of T cells in localized non-small cell lung cancer. TCRdb's copy holds only in-frame clones and misses some; the assay was immunoSEQ multiplex PCR. The profile shows about 24,000 clones, 65% to 85% of them singletons. Here the sequenced sample was PBMCs, taken before any cancer treatment. These receptors were obtained from a man aged 35 to 69 with stage II lung adenocarcinoma.

This clone was detected only a few times. The rearrangement uses TRBV6-4 and TRBJ1-2, with TRBD1 identical over 8 bases. Germline assignment: CDR1 MRHNA and CDR2 SNTAGT. With V trimmed by 5 bases and J by 7 bases, 9 bases remained unmatched. The CDR3 loop spans 14 amino acids. The CDR3 spells CASSRQTGDRGYTF. CDR3 in DNA: TGTGCCAGCAGTCGGCAGACAGGGGATCGTGGCTACACCTTC.

V and J are TRBV5-1 and TRBJ1-1; D not resolved. Per the germline V gene, CDR1 is SGHRS and CDR2 is YFSETQ. CDR3 size: 13 residues. Trimming shortened V by 0 bases and J by 1 base, and 4 bases separated the two germline ends. CDR3 sequence: CASSLGANTEAFF. In DNA form, the CDR3 reads TGCGCCAGCAGCTTGGGGGCGAACACTGAAGCTTTCTTT.

This clone was seen once. The chain recombines TRBV30 with TRBJ2-1; D is perhaps TRBD1 (5 bases). CDR1 is GTSNPN, CDR2 SVGIG, per germline (reference sequence). This CDR3 contains 13 residues. Trimming took 2 bases from V and 6 from J, leaving 11 bases between them. This chain's CDR3 is CAWSLQVGNEQFF. In DNA, the CDR3 is TGTGCCTGGAGTCTACAGGTGGGCAATGAGCAGTTCTTC.

This rearrangement joins TRBV7-9 to TRBJ1-1; 7 nucleotides match TRBD1. Germline CDR1 reads SEHNR; CDR2 reads FQNEAQ (reference sequence). The V and J ends lost 4 bases and 4 bases, in that order; junction bases with no gene match: 12. The CDR3 length is 16 residues. The DNA of the CDR3 is TGTGCCAGCAGCTCCTATGTAAACAGGGGTGGCACTGAAGCTTTCTTT. It codes for CASSSYVNRGGTEAFF.

The chain joins TRBV5-1 to TRBJ1-1; D is undetermined. Germline CDR1 reads SGHRS; CDR2 reads YFSETQ. Trimming stripped 0 bases from V and 1 base from J, with 7 bases between. The CDR3 has 14 residues. This chain's CDR3 is CASSLGQQNTEAFF. In DNA form, the CDR3 reads TGCGCCAGCAGCTTGGGGCAGCAGAACACTGAAGCTTTCTTT.

V gene TRBV6-1 combines with J gene TRBJ2-7; TRBD2 matches 7 bases. The trim removed 0 bases at V and 3 bases at J, leaving 5 bases unmatched. CDR3 size: 15 residues. The germline V gene encodes CDR1 MNHNS and CDR2 SASEGT. CDR3 in amino acids: CASSEAPSGVYEQYF. CDR3 bases: TGTGCCAGCAGTGAAGCGCCCAGCGGGGTCTACGAGCAGTACTTC.

The chain employs TRBV30 and TRBJ2-2; possible D gene TRBD2, 5 bases. CDR1 GTSNPN and CDR2 SVGIG come from the germline V gene (reference sequence). The V gene lost 2 bases and the J gene lost 4 bases, with 8 bases spanning the gap. The CDR3 is made up of 13 amino acids. The CDR3 DNA reads as TGTGCCTGGAGTCCGGGGATCACCGGGGAGCTGTTTTTT. It is translated as CAWSPGITGELFF.

This clone was seen once. This chain uses TRBV9 with TRBJ2-1; TRBD2 matches at 7 bases. V lost 1 base to trimming and J lost 6 bases; unmatched junction nucleotides: 4. The germline V gene encodes CDR1 SGDLS and CDR2 YYNGEE. The CDR3 is 14 amino acids. CDR3 amino acids: CASSVTTGGNEQFF. The CDR3 DNA reads as TGTGCCAGCAGCGTAACCACGGGAGGCAATGAGCAGTTCTTC. Combining the CDR3 with reference TRBV9 and TRBJ2-1 gives the whole variable domain DSGVTQTPKHLITATGQRVTLRCSPRSGDLSVYWYQQSLDQGLQFLIQYYNGEERAKGNILERFSAQQFPDLHSELNLSSLELGDSALYFCASSVTTGGNEQFFGPGTRLTVL.

This chain uses TRBV4-2 with TRBJ2-5; D is perhaps TRBD1 (6 bases). V lost 5 bases, J lost 2 bases, and 18 bases lay in between. In germline, CDR1 is LGHNA, CDR2 YNFKEQ. This CDR3 is built from 16 residues. CDR3 DNA sequence: TGTGCCAGCAGCATACTAAGCTCAGGGGAGCAAGAGACCCAGTACTTC. Translated, it gives CASSILSSGEQETQYF.

V is TRBV20-1 and J is TRBJ1-2, with D possibly being TRBD1 (5 bases). Germline V gene lookup returns CDR1 DFQATT and CDR2 SNEGSKA (reference sequence). CDR3 size: 10 residues. Trimming took off 1 base at V and 8 bases at J, with 5 bases between the two ends. CDR3 nucleotide sequence: TGCAGTGCTAGAGGGGACGGCTACACCTTC. Amino acid sequence: CSARGDGYTF.

This clone appeared once. Its ends do not fully match the called genes, so a read error is possible. The chain carries TRBV28 and TRBJ2-5, with D tentatively TRBD2 (6 bases). The CDR3 spans 13 residues. Germline V gene sequence: CDR1 MDHEN, CDR2 SYDVKM. CDR3 in DNA: TGTGCCAGCGGTTTGTTCGGGGGAGAGACCCAGTACTTC. Translated: CASGLFGGETQYF. Together with reference TRBV28 and TRBJ2-5, the CDR3 gives the full variable domain: DVKVTQSSRYLVKRTGEKVFLECVQDMDHENMFWYRQDPGLGLRLIYFSYDVKMKEKGDIPEGYSVSREKKERFSLILESASTNQTSMYLCASGLFGGETQYFGPGTRLLVL.

The J gene is TRBJ2-1, the V gene TRBV27; D might be TRBD2 (6 bases). The CDR3 has 17 amino acids. V was trimmed by 1 base and J by 8 bases, leaving 21 bases between them. Germline assignment: CDR1 MNHEY and CDR2 SMNVEV (reference sequence). The DNA for the CDR3 is TGTGCCAGCAGTTTATTGGCTAGCGTTACAATCTTCCATGAGCAGTTCTTC. This encodes CASSLLASVTIFHEQFF.

The V call is TRBV27, the J call TRBJ2-2; 12 nucleotides match TRBD2. The CDR3 runs to 15 residues. V shed 8 bases and J 0 bases; nucleotides not matched to a gene: 1. In germline, CDR1 is MNHEY, CDR2 SMNVEV (reference sequence). The CDR3 DNA reads as TGTGCCAGCCGGACTAGCGGGGCGAACACCGGGGAGCTGTTTTTT. It codes for CASRTSGANTGELFF.

This rearrangement joins TRBV2 to TRBJ1-5, with D possibly being TRBD1 (6 bases). The CDR3 runs to 16 residues. V was pared by 2 bases and J by 1 base, with 12 bases between. Germline values: CDR1 SNHLY, CDR2 FYNNEI. CDR3 in amino acids: CASSEIARGSNQPQHF. The CDR3 DNA reads TGTGCCAGCAGTGAAATTGCCAGGGGAAGCAATCAGCCCCAGCATTTT. Full variable domain (outside the CDR3, taken from reference TRBV2 and TRBJ1-5): EPEVTQTPSHQVTQMGQEVILRCVPISNHLYFYWYRQILGQKVEFLVSFYNNEISEKSEIFDDQFSVERPDGSNFTLKIRSTKLEDSAMYFCASSEIARGSNQPQHFGDGTRLSIL.